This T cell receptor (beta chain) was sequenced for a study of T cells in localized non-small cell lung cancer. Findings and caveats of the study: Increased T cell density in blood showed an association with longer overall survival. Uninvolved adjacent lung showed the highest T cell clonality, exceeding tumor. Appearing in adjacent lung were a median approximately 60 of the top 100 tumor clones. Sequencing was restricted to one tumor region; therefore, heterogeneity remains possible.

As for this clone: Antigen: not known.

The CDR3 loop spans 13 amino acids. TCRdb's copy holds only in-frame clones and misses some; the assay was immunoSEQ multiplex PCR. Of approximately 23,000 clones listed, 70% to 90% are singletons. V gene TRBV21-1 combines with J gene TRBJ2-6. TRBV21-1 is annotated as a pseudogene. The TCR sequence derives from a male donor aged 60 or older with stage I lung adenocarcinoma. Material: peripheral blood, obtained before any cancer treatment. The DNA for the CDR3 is TGTGCCAAAGACCTGTGGGGGGCCAACGTCCTGACTTTC. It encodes CAKDLWGANVLTF.